These 5 T cell receptor beta chains share one sample of origin, sequenced in a study of T cells in Graves' hyperthyroidism and ophthalmopathy. The TCR beta CDR3 regions underwent amplification using RNA transcripts as the source. The TCR CDR3 first-round RT-PCR relied on the HTBI primer set. One entry per CDR3 protein, called by TCRdb with MiXCR from the multiplex PCR reads. The data show around 660,000 distinct CDR3 sequences, with roughly 46% seen just once and less than 9.5% held by the top ten. The sequenced sample consisted of peripheral blood or thyroid tissue (not recorded which). These receptors all stem from an adult man with Graves' disease, either hyperthyroidism or ophthalmopathy (not recorded which).

This clonotype was detected ten times or more. V gene TRBV29-1 combines with J gene TRBJ1-1; the match to TRBD1 covers 8 bases. Germline values: CDR1 SQVTM, CDR2 ANQGSEA. V shed 4 bases, J shed 1 base, and the junction held 5 bases outside the gene matches. CDR3 length: 14 residues. The CDR3 loop reads CSVGQGWTNTEAFF. The CDR3 DNA reads TGCAGCGTTGGACAGGGGTGGACGAACACTGAAGCTTTCTTT. Filled out from reference TRBV29-1 and TRBJ1-1, the complete variable domain reads SAVISQKPSRDICQRGTSLTIQCQVDSQVTMMFWYRQQPGQSLTLIATANQGSEATYESGFVIDKFPISRPNLTFSTLTVSNMSPEDSSIYLCSVGQGWTNTEAFFGQGTRLTVV.

This clonotype was picked up a small number of times. The rearrangement uses TRBV5-1 and TRBJ1-6; D remains ambiguous. The CDR3 length is 17 residues. Germline lookup yields CDR1 SGHRS and CDR2 YFSETQ. V was trimmed by 2 bases and J by 5 bases, leaving 17 bases between them. CDR3 residues: CASSFRGRAQDNSPLHF. CDR3 sequence (DNA): TGCGCCAGCAGCTTTCGTGGGCGCGCCCAGGATAATTCACCCCTCCACTTT. Supplemented by reference TRBV5-1 and TRBJ1-6, the full variable domain reads KAGVTQTPRYLIKTRGQQVTLSCSPISGHRSVSWYQQTPGQGLQFLFEYFSETQRNKGNFPGRFSGRQFSNSRSEMNVSTLELGDSALYLCASSFRGRAQDNSPLHFGNGTRLTVT.

Many counts were recorded for this clonotype. The CDR3 sequence is CSAQQGDQPQHF. The CDR3 DNA sequence: TGCAGTGCTCAACAGGGAGACCAGCCCCAGCATTTT. The chain couples TRBV20-1 to TRBJ1-5, with D possibly TRBD1 on 6 matching bases. V was clipped by 5 bases and J by 7 bases, with 12 bases between them. Germline CDR1 is DFQATT and CDR2 is SNEGSKA (reference sequence). CDR3 length: 12 residues.

Of note for this clonotype: A read error may be the cause here, since a much bigger clone is one base away. This likely comes from a read error, as the CDR3 has no conserved phenylalanine or tryptophan at its end. The rearrangement links TRBV29-1 to TRBJ1-2; 10 nucleotides match TRBD1. V was clipped by 7 bases and J by 3 bases; unmatched bases: 8. Germline V gene data show CDR1 as SQVTM and CDR2 as ANQGSEA. CDR3 size: 14 residues. The CDR3 region is CSAGTGDRHYGYTL. In DNA form, the CDR3 reads TGCAGCGCCGGGACAGGGGATCGCCACTATGGCTACACCCTC.

This clonotype has ten or more counts. The chain uses TRBV25-1 and TRBJ2-7; tentatively, D is TRBD1 (5 bases). V was trimmed by 2 bases and J by 1 base, leaving 6 bases between them. The CDR3 is made up of 13 amino acids. Germline V gene lookup returns CDR1 MGHDK and CDR2 SYGVNS. The CDR3 reads CASSERTSYEQYF. The CDR3 nucleotides read TGTGCCAGCAGTGAACGGACATCCTACGAGCAGTACTTC.